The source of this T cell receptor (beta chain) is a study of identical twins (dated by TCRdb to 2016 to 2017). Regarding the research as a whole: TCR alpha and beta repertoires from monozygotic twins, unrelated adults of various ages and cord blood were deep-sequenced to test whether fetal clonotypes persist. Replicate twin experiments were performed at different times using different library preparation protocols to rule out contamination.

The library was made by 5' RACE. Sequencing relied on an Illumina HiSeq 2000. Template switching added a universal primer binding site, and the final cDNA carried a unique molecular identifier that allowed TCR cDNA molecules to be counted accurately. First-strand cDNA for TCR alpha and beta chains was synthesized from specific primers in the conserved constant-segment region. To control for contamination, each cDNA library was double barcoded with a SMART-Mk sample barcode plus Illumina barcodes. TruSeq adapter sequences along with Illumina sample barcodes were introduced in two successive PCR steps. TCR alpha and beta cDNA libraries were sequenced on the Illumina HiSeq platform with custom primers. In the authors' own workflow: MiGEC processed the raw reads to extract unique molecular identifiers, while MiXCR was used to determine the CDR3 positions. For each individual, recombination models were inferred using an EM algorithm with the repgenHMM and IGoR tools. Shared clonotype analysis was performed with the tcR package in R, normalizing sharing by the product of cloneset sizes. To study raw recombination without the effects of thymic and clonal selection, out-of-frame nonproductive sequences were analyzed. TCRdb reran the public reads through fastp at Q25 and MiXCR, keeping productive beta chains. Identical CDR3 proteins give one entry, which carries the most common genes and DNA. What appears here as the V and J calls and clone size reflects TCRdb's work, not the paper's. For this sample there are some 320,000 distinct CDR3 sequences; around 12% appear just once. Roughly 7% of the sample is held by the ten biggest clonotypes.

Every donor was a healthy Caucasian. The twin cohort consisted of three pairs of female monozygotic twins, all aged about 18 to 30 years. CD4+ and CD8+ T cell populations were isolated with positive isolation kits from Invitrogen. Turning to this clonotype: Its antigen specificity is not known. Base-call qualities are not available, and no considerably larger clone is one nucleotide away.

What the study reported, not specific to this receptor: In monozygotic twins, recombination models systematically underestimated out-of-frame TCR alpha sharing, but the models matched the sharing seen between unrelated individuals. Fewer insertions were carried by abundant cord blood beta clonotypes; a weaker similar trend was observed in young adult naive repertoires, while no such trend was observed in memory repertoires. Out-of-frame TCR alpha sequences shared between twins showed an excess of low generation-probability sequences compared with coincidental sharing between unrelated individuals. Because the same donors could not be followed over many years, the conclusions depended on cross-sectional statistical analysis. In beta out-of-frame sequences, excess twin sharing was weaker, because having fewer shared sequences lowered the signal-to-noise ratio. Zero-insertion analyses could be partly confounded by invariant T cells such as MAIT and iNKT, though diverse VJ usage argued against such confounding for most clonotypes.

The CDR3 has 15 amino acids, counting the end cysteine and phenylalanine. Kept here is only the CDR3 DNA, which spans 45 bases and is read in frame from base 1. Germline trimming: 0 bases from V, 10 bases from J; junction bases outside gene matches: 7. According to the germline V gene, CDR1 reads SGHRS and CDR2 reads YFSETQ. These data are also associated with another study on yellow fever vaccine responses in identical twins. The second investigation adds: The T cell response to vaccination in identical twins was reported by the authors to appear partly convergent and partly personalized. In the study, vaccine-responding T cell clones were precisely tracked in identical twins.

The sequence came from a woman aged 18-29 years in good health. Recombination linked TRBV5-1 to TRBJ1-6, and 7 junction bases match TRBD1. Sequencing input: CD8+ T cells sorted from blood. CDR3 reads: CASSLVGRGRSPLHF. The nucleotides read TGCGCCAGCAGCTTGGTTGGCAGGGGGAGGTCACCCCTCCACTTT.